The 28 T cell receptor beta chains presented below share a single source sample, sequenced in a study of blood T cell repertoires in COVID-19. Method: immunoSEQ multiplex PCR; TCRdb's copy keeps in-frame clones and lacks some. The profile covers over 200,000 clones, with roughly 87% appearing a single time and 1.9% taken by the ten largest. Input material: peripheral blood. These receptors were collected from a man aged 35-49 years with active or convalescent COVID-19.

The CDR3 sequence: CASSPRQGHETQYF. In DNA, the CDR3 is TGTGCCAGCAGCCCAAGACAGGGGCACGAGACCCAGTACTTC. The chain links TRBV7-9 to TRBJ2-5; 8 nucleotides match TRBD1. Per germline, CDR1 SEHNR and CDR2 FQNEAQ (reference sequence). Unmatched junction bases numbered 7, after V lost 5 bases and J lost 5 bases. The CDR3 totals 14 residues.

This clone was seen only once. This chain links TRBV12-3 or TRBV12-4 with TRBJ1-2; D is perhaps TRBD1 (5 bases). CDR3 size: 13 residues. Trimming took 1 base from V and 8 from J, leaving 11 bases between them. The DNA for the CDR3 is TGTGCCAGCAGTTTAGAGGGGAAATTAGGCTACACCTTC. It is translated as CASSLEGKLGYTF.

The gene calls are TRBV19 and TRBJ2-3, with TRBD1 identical over 7 bases. The germline gives CDR1 LNHDA, CDR2 SQIVND (reference sequence). The CDR3 runs to 17 residues. V shed 9 bases and J 3 bases; nucleotides not matched to a gene: 18. CDR3 in DNA: TGTGCCAGCAATGACATCCGGGACCCCAGGGGGACAGATACGCAGTATTTT. Protein product: CASNDIRDPRGTDTQYF.

This chain uses TRBV7-2 with TRBJ1-6; possibly TRBD1 for D (6 bases). The V end lost 0 bases, the J end lost 7 bases, and 13 bases lay between the germline ends. The CDR3 has 16 residues. CDR1 and CDR2 (germline): SGHTA, FQGNSA. The CDR3 region is CASSLAPTGPNSPLHF. The CDR3 DNA reads TGTGCCAGCAGCTTAGCCCCTACAGGGCCGAATTCACCCCTCCACTTT. Full variable domain (outside the CDR3, taken from reference TRBV7-2 and TRBJ1-6): GAGVSQSPSNKVTEKGKDVELRCDPISGHTALYWYRQSLGQGLEFLIYFQGNSAPDKSGLPSDRFSAERTGGSVSTLTIQRTQQEDSAVYLCASSLAPTGPNSPLHFGNGTRLTVT.

The rearrangement uses TRBV27 and TRBJ1-1, with D unresolved. V was trimmed by 5 bases and J by 0 bases, leaving 10 bases between them. The CDR3 is made up of 14 amino acids. CDR1 and CDR2 from the germline V gene are MNHEY and SMNVEV (reference sequence). In nucleotides, the CDR3 is TGTGCCAGCAGTCGGGGTTCAGTGAACACTGAAGCTTTCTTT. Translating gives CASSRGSVNTEAFF.

The CDR3 is CASSRARGGTQYF. The CDR3 region has the DNA TGTGCCAGCAGCAGAGCTAGGGGCGGGACCCAGTACTTC. The chain uses TRBV9 and TRBJ2-5; perhaps TRBD1 as D (5 bases). The CDR3 runs to 13 residues. V was pared by 4 bases and J by 7 bases, with 14 bases between. CDR1 is SGDLS, CDR2 YYNGEE, per germline.

This rearrangement joins TRBV28 to TRBJ2-7, with D maybe TRBD1 (6 bases). Trimming stripped 3 bases from V and 2 bases from J, with 14 bases between. Germline V gene data show CDR1 as MDHEN and CDR2 as SYDVKM. The CDR3 consists of 15 residues. CDR3 amino acids: CASSLEPGDTYEQYF. In DNA, the CDR3 is TGTGCCAGCAGTTTGGAACCAGGGGACACCTACGAGCAGTACTTC.

This clone was found a few times. The chain employs TRBV18 and TRBJ1-2; D unresolved. There are 12 residues in the CDR3. The germline gives CDR1 KGHSH, CDR2 LQKENI. V shed 5 bases and J shed 3 bases, with 7 bases lying between them. Written as DNA, the CDR3 is TGTGCCAGCTCATGGGCAGACTATGGCTACACCTTC. It is translated as CASSWADYGYTF.

The genes are TRBV19 and TRBJ2-1; TRBD2 matches at 8 bases. The CDR3 extends over 14 amino acids. The V and J ends lost 2 bases and 5 bases, in that order; junction bases with no gene match: 2. The germline gives CDR1 LNHDA, CDR2 SQIVND (reference sequence). This CDR3 is CASSISGGDNEQFF. In DNA, the CDR3 is TGTGCCAGTAGTATAAGCGGGGGAGACAATGAGCAGTTCTTC.

The V gene is TRBV5-1, the J gene TRBJ1-6, with 7 bases fitting TRBD1. This CDR3 has 13 residues. In germline, CDR1 is SGHRS, CDR2 YFSETQ. V shed 5 bases and J 10 bases; nucleotides not matched to a gene: 6. CDR3 DNA: TGCGCCAGCAGTAAGACAGGGCAATCACCCCTCCACTTT. Protein product: CASSKTGQSPLHF.

V usage is TRBV24-1 and J usage is TRBJ2-1, with TRBD2 matching 11 bases. This CDR3 has 16 amino acids. Germline CDR1 KGHDR, CDR2 SFDVKD. J lost 4 bases, V lost 4 bases, and 5 bases had no gene match. The CDR3 region is CATSDLLAGEYNEQFF. The CDR3 region has the DNA TGTGCCACCAGTGACCTACTAGCGGGAGAGTACAATGAGCAGTTCTTC.

The V and J genes are TRBV18 and TRBJ1-1; D is unclear. V was clipped by 2 bases and J by 1 base, with 11 bases between them. The CDR3 loop spans 15 amino acids. Germline CDR1 and CDR2: KGHSH and LQKENI. The CDR3 DNA reads TGTGCCAGCTCACCAGATTCATCCGGGAACACTGAAGCTTTCTTT. It translates to CASSPDSSGNTEAFF. Full variable domain (missing parts from reference TRBV18 and TRBJ1-1): NAGVMQNPRHLVRRRGQEARLRCSPMKGHSHVYWYRQLPEEGLKFMVYLQKENIIDESGMPKERFSAEFPKEGPSILRIQQVVRGDSAAYFCASSPDSSGNTEAFFGQGTRLTVV.

V is TRBV28 and J is TRBJ1-1; D is possibly TRBD1 (5 bases). V lost 6 bases and J 3 bases, leaving 14 bases between the germline ends. CDR1 and CDR2 (germline): MDHEN, SYDVKM. The CDR3 is 14 residues long. CDR3 sequence: CASSVGGRDTEAFF. The CDR3 nucleotides read TGTGCCAGCAGCGTGGGGGGACGCGACACTGAAGCTTTCTTT.

As for this clone: The junction departs from the called germline gene at one end, perhaps through a read error. The chain is built from TRBV19 and TRBJ1-1; D gene ambiguous. Germline V gene sequence: CDR1 LNHDA, CDR2 SQIVND (reference sequence). This CDR3 has 15 residues. The CDR3 is CANSPGIYLNTEAFF. The CDR3 DNA sequence: TGTGCCAATAGTCCCGGGATTTACCTGAACACTGAAGCTTTCTTT.

The chain uses TRBV7-9 and TRBJ1-6, with TRBD1 matching 10 bases. Unmatched junction bases numbered 5, after V lost 5 bases and J lost 10 bases. From germline, CDR1 is SEHNR and CDR2 FQNEAQ (reference sequence). The CDR3 is made up of 14 amino acids. CDR3 sequence: CASSRGQGGSPLHF. CDR3 nucleotides: TGTGCCAGCAGCCGCGGACAGGGGGGCTCACCCCTCCACTTT.

This rearrangement joins TRBV19 to TRBJ2-7, with TRBD1 matching 11 bases. V lost 2 bases to trimming and J lost 6 bases; unmatched junction nucleotides: 9. The CDR3 is 16 amino acids. The germline gives CDR1 LNHDA, CDR2 SQIVND (reference sequence). The CDR3 bases are TGTGCCAGTAGTATATTCCACGGGACAGGGGGGGCCGAGCAGTACTTC. It is translated as CASSIFHGTGGAEQYF.

This chain joins TRBV30 and TRBJ1-1; possible D gene TRBD1, 6 bases. The V gene's germline CDR1 is GTSNPN and CDR2 SVGIG (reference sequence). Trimming removed 5 bases from V and 1 base from J, with 8 bases in between. The CDR3 totals 12 residues. DNA of the CDR3: TGTGCCTGGGGACAGTCGAACACTGAAGCTTTCTTT. It encodes CAWGQSNTEAFF.

This rearrangement joins TRBV30 to TRBJ1-6, with a tentative D call TRBD1 (5 bases). This CDR3 has 18 amino acids. V was pared by 2 bases and J by 0 bases, with 17 bases between. Per germline, CDR1 GTSNPN and CDR2 SVGIG (reference sequence). The CDR3 loop reads CAWSLGHSLGSYNSPLHF. The CDR3 DNA follows: TGTGCCTGGAGTTTGGGGCACTCCCTTGGCTCCTATAATTCACCCCTCCACTTT.

The chain combines TRBV2 with TRBJ1-2, with 7 bases aligning to TRBD1. V shed 8 bases and J 1 base; nucleotides not matched to a gene: 4. There are 13 residues in the CDR3. Looked up from germline, CDR1 is SNHLY and CDR2 is FYNNEI. CDR3 bases: TGTGCCAGCGACCGGGACAGTAACTATGGCTACACCTTC. This translates into CASDRDSNYGYTF.

This chain joins TRBV12-3 or TRBV12-4 and TRBJ1-2; tentative D call: TRBD1 (6 bases). V was trimmed by 6 bases and J by 2 bases, leaving 10 bases between them. CDR3 size: 13 residues. CDR3 DNA: TGTGCCAGCAGGGATAGGGGGAACTATGGCTACACCTTC. Translated: CASRDRGNYGYTF.

This clone was detected a few times. V is TRBV6-6 and J is TRBJ2-7; 7 bases align to TRBD1. The CDR3 has 15 residues. Germline loops: CDR1 MNHNY, CDR2 SVGAGI (reference sequence). V trimming: 1 base; J trimming: 7 bases; junction bases outside the gene matches: 10. The CDR3 region is CASSYLPGQPQEQYF. Here the CDR3 DNA reads TGTGCCAGCAGTTACTTACCGGGACAGCCCCAAGAGCAGTACTTC.

The V call is TRBV27, the J call TRBJ2-4, with D perhaps matching TRBD2 (6 bases). The CDR3 is 13 residues long. Looked up from germline, CDR1 is MNHEY and CDR2 is SMNVEV (reference sequence). Trimming pared 5 bases from V and 12 bases from J, leaving 17 bases between. In DNA, the CDR3 is TGTGCCAGCAGTCCCGGACTTAGGGGAGGTCAGTACTTC. Residues: CASSPGLRGGQYF.

The chain uses TRBV7-3 and TRBJ2-5; 7 nucleotides agree with TRBD1. V was pared by 0 bases and J by 4 bases, with 2 bases of the junction left unmatched. The CDR3 loop spans 14 amino acids. Germline V gene lookup returns CDR1 SGHTA and CDR2 FQGTGA. CDR3 DNA: TGTGCCAGCAGCTTAACAGGGGGCCTAGAGACCCAGTACTTC. Its protein is CASSLTGGLETQYF.

V gene TRBV28 combines with J gene TRBJ2-5, with 11 bases aligning to TRBD1. J lost 5 bases, V lost 5 bases, and 7 bases had no gene match. Germline values: CDR1 MDHEN, CDR2 SYDVKM. The CDR3 length is 15 residues. CDR3 DNA: TGTGCCAGCAGTGCCGGACAGGGGGCAGGGGAGACCCAGTACTTC. Its translation: CASSAGQGAGETQYF.

The rearrangement links TRBV6-5 to TRBJ1-2, with 7 bases fitting TRBD1. V lost 6 bases to trimming and J lost 6 bases; unmatched junction nucleotides: 7. The CDR3 extends over 13 amino acids. From germline, CDR1 is MNHEY and CDR2 SVGAGI. The CDR3 DNA sequence: TGTGCCAGCAGAAAAGGGGGCTATAATGGCTACACCTTC. Its protein product is CASRKGGYNGYTF.

The chain carries TRBV28 and TRBJ2-3, with 8 bases identical to TRBD2. Germline CDR1 reads MDHEN; CDR2 reads SYDVKM. CDR3 length: 15 residues. V shed 2 bases and J 6 bases; nucleotides not matched to a gene: 7. This chain's CDR3 is CASSLRGGSWDTQYF. CDR3 nucleotide sequence: TGTGCCAGCAGTTTACGGGGGGGCAGCTGGGATACGCAGTATTTT.

The DNA of the CDR3 is TGTGCCAGCAGTATTCGACAGGGGAAGAACACTGAAGCTTTCTTT. This translates into CASSIRQGKNTEAFF. The chain links TRBV2 to TRBJ1-1, with 8 nucleotides matching TRBD1. Germline values: CDR1 SNHLY, CDR2 FYNNEI. J lost 1 base, V lost 5 bases, and 6 bases had no gene match. This CDR3 has 15 amino acids.

This CDR3 reads CASSLVGARDTEAFF. CDR3 nucleotides: TGTGCCAGCAGCTTAGTAGGAGCCCGGGACACTGAAGCTTTCTTT. V is TRBV7-9 and J is TRBJ1-1; D not certain. Germline CDR1 and CDR2: SEHNR and FQNEAQ (reference sequence). The ends were cut back, 1 base at V and 3 bases at J, with 12 bases in the middle. The CDR3 has 15 amino acids.